This TCR beta chain was obtained from a study of CD8 T cells in ankylosing spondylitis. This clonotype has just a few counts. CDR3 length: 13 amino acids. V was trimmed by 5 bases and J by 2 bases, leaving 12 bases between them. Per germline, CDR1 DFQATT and CDR2 SNEGSKA (reference sequence). In TCRdb, the 5' RACE reads were re-called with MiXCR into one record per CDR3 protein. The sample lists 150,000 or so distinct CDR3 sequences; 30% to 35% were seen once. This clonotype originated in a male donor with ankylosing spondylitis. Sequencing was performed on synovial fluid, either unsorted or a sorted T cell fraction (not recorded which). The chain carries TRBV20-1 and TRBJ1-1; D is ambiguous. In DNA form, the CDR3 reads TGCAGTGCTGGCCCATATAGTAACACTGAAGCTTTCTTT. Amino acid sequence: CSAGPYSNTEAFF.